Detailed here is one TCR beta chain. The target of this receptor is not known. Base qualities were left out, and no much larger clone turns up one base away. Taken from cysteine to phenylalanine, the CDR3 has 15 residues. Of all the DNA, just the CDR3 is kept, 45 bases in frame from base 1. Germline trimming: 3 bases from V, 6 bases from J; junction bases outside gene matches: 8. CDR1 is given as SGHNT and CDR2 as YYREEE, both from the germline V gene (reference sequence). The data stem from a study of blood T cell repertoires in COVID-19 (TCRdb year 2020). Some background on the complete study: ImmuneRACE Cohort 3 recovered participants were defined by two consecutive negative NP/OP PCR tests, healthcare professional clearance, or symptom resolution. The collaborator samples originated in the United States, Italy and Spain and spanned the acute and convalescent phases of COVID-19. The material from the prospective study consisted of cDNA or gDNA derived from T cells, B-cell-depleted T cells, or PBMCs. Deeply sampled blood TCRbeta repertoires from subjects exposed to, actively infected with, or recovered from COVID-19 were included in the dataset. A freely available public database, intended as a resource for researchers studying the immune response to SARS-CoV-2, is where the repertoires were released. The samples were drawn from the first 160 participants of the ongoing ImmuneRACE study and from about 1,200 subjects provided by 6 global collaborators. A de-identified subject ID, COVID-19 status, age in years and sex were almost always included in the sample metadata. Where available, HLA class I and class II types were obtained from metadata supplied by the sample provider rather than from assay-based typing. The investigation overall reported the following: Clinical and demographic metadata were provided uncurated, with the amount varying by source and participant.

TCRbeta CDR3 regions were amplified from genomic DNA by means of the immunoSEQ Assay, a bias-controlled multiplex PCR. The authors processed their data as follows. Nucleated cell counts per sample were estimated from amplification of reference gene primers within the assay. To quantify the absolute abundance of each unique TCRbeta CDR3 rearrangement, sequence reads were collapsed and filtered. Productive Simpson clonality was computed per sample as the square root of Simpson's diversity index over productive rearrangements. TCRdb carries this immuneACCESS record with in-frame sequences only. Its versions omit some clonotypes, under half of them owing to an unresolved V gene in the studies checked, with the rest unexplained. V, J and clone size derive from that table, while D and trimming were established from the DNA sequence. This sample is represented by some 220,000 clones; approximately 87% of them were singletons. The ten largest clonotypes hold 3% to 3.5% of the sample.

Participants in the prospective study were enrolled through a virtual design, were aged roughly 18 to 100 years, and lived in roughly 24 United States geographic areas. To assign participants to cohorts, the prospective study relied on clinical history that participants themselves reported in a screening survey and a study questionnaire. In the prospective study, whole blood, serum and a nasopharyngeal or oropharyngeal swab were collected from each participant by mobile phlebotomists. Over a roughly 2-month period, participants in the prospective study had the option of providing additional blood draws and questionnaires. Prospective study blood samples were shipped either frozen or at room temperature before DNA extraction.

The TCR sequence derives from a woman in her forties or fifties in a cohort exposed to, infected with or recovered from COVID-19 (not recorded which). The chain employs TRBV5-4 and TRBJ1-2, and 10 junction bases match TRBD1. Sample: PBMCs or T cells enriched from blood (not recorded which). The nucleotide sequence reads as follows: TGTGCCAGCAGCTATGGACAGGGGGGACTGGATGGCTACACCTTC. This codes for CASSYGQGGLDGYTF.